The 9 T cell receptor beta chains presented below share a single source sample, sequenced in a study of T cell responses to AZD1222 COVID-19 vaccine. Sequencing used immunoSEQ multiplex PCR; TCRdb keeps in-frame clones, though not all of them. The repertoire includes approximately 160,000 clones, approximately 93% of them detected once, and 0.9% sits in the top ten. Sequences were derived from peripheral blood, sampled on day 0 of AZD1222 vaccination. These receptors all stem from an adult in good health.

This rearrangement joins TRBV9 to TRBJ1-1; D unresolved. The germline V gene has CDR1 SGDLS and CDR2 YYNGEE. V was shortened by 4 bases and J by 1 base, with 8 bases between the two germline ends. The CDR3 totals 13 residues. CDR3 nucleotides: TGTGCCAGCAGCTCTCACTCGAACACTGAAGCTTTCTTT. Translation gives CASSSHSNTEAFF.

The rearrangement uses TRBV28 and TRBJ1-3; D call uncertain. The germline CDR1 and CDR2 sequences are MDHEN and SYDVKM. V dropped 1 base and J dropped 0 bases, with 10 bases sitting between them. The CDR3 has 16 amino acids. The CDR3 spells CASSLLIDASGNTIYF. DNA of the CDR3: TGTGCCAGCAGTTTATTGATTGATGCCTCTGGAAACACCATATATTTT. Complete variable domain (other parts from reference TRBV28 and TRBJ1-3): DVKVTQSSRYLVKRTGEKVFLECVQDMDHENMFWYRQDPGLGLRLIYFSYDVKMKEKGDIPEGYSVSREKKERFSLILESASTNQTSMYLCASSLLIDASGNTIYFGEGSWLTVV.

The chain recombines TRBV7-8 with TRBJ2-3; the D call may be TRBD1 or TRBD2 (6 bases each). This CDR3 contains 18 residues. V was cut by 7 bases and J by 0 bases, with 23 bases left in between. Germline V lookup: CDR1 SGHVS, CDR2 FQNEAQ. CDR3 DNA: TGTGCCAGCACCCAAATGTATAGGGGGGACGCTAGCACAGATACGCAGTATTTT. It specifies CASTQMYRGDASTDTQYF.

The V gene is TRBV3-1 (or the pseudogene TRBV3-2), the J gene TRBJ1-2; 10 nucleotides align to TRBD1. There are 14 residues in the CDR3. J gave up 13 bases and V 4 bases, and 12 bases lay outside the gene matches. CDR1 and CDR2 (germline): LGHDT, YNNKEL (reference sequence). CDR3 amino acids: CASSPVPGQGNPTF. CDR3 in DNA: TGTGCCAGCAGCCCCGTTCCGGGACAGGGGAATCCCACCTTC.

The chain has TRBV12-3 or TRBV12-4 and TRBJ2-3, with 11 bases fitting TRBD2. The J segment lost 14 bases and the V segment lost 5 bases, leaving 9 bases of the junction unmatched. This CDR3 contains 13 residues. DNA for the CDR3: TGTGCCAGCAGTCCTAGCGGGGGGCGCGGGGGGTATTTT. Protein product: CASSPSGGRGGYF.

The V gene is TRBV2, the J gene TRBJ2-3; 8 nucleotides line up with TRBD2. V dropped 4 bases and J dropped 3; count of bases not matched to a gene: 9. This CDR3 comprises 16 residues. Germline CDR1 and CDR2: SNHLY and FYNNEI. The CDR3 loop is CASSAFLAGLTDTQYF. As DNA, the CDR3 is TGTGCCAGCAGTGCGTTCTTAGCGGGGTTGACAGATACGCAGTATTTT.

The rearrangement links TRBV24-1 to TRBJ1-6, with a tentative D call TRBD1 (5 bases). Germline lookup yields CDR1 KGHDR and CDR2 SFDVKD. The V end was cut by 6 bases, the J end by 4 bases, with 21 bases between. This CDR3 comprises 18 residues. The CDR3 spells CATSLAGTNRSYNSPLHF. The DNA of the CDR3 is TGTGCCACCAGTCTTGCAGGGACGAATCGCTCATATAATTCACCCCTCCACTTT.

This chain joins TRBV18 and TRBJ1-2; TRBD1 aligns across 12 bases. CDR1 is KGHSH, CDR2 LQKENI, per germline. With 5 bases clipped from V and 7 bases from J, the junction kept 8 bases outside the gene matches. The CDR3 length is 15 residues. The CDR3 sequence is CASSNLGTGGSGYTF. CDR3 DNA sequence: TGTGCCAGCTCAAACCTAGGGACAGGGGGCAGTGGCTACACCTTC.

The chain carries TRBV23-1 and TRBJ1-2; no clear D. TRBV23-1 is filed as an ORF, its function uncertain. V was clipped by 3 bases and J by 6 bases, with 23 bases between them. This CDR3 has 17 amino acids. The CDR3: CASSHPPRVKWENGYTF. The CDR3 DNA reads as TGCGCCAGCAGTCACCCCCCGCGTGTAAAGTGGGAAAATGGCTACACCTTC.